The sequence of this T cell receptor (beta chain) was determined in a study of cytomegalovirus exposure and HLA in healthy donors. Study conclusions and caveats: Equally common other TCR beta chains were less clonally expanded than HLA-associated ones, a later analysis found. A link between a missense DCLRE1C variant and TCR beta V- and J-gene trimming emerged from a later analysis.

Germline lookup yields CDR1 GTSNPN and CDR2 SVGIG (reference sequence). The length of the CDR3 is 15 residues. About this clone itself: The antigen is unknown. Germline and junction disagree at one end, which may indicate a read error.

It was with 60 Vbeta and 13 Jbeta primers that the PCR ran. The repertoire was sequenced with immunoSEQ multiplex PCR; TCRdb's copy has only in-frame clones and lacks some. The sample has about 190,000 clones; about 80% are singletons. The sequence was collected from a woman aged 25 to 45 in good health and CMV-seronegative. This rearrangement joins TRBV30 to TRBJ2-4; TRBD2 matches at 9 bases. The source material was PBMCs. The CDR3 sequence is CAWRMAGGLGNSQYF. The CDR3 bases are TGTGCCTGGAGGATGGCGGGAGGGCTCGGAAACAGTCAGTACTTC.